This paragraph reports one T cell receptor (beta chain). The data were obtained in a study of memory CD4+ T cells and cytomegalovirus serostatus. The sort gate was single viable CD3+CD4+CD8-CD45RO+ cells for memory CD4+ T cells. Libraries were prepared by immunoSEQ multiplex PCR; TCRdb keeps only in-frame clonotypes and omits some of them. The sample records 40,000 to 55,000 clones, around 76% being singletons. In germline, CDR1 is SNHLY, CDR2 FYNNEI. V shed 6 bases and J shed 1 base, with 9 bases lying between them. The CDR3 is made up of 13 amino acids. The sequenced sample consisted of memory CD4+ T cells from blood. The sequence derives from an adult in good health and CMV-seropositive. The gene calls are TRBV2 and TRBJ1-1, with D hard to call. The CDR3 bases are TGTGCCAGCAGAGGTCTGTGGAACACTGAAGCTTTCTTT. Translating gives CASRGLWNTEAFF.